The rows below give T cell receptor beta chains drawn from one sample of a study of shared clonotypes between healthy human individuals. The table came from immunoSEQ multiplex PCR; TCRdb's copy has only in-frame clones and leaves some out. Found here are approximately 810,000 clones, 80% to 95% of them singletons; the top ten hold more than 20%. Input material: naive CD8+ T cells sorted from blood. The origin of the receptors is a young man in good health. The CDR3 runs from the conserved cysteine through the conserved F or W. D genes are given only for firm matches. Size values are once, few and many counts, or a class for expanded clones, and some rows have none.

cdr3_aa: CASSRQVGYEQYF
cdr3_nt: TGTGCCAGCAGCAGGCAGGTGGGCTACGAGCAGTACTTC
cdr3_length: 13
clone_size: -
d_call: -
j_call: TRBJ2-7
v_call: TRBV7-7

cdr3_aa: CASSLNSAGEQYF
cdr3_nt: TGTGCCAGCAGTCTCAACTCCGCTGGGGAGCAGTACTTC
cdr3_length: 13
clone_size: -
d_call: -
j_call: TRBJ2-7
v_call: TRBV27

cdr3_aa: CASSPFPSGRFDEQYF
cdr3_nt: TGTGCCAGCTCACCTTTTCCTAGCGGGAGGTTCGACGAGCAGTACTTC
cdr3_length: 16
clone_size: -
d_call: TRBD2
j_call: TRBJ2-7
v_call: TRBV18

cdr3_aa: CASSAQGLNTEAFF
cdr3_nt: TGTGCCAGCAGCGCCCAGGGGTTGAACACTGAAGCTTTCTTT
cdr3_length: 14
clone_size: -
d_call: -
j_call: TRBJ1-1
v_call: TRBV7-9

cdr3_aa: CASSEFPTPGTGYEQYF
cdr3_nt: TGTGCCAGCAGTGAATTCCCCACTCCCGGGACAGGCTACGAGCAGTACTTC
cdr3_length: 17
clone_size: once
d_call: TRBD1
j_call: TRBJ2-7
v_call: TRBV6-1

cdr3_aa: CAYGDYGYTF
cdr3_nt: TGTGCCTATGGGGACTATGGCTACACCTTC
cdr3_length: 10
clone_size: -
d_call: -
j_call: TRBJ1-2
v_call: TRBV21-1

cdr3_aa: CASQRAGGLYNEQFF
cdr3_nt: TGTGCCAGCCAGAGAGCGGGAGGTCTATACAATGAGCAGTTCTTC
cdr3_length: 15
clone_size: -
d_call: TRBD2
j_call: TRBJ2-1
v_call: TRBV19

cdr3_aa: CASSPLVEGGNGNTIYF
cdr3_nt: TGTGCCAGCAGCCCGCTGGTCGAAGGGGGCAATGGAAACACCATATATTTT
cdr3_length: 17
clone_size: -
d_call: TRBD1
j_call: TRBJ1-3
v_call: TRBV7-9

cdr3_aa: CASSLESDTQYF
cdr3_nt: TGTGCCAGCAGCTTAGAATCTGATACGCAGTATTTT
cdr3_length: 12
clone_size: -
d_call: -
j_call: TRBJ2-3
v_call: TRBV7-9

cdr3_aa: CASSWGLAGGMASYNEQFF
cdr3_nt: TGTGCCAGCAGCTGGGGACTAGCGGGAGGGATGGCGAGCTACAATGAGCAGTTCTTC
cdr3_length: 19
clone_size: -
d_call: TRBD2
j_call: TRBJ2-1
v_call: TRBV7-2

cdr3_aa: CASSDGFSNEQFF
cdr3_nt: TGTGCCAGCAGTGACGGGTTCAGCAATGAGCAGTTCTTC
cdr3_length: 13
clone_size: -
d_call: -
j_call: TRBJ2-1
v_call: TRBV6-4

cdr3_aa: CVRSFIRGATMMQFF
cdr3_nt: TGTGTCAGAAGCTTCATCAGGGGGGCTACAATGATGCAGTTCTTC
cdr3_length: 15
clone_size: -
d_call: -
j_call: TRBJ2-1
v_call: TRBV7-5

cdr3_aa: CASSESDEQYF
cdr3_nt: TGCGCCAGCAGTGAGTCAGACGAGCAGTACTTC
cdr3_length: 11
clone_size: -
d_call: -
j_call: TRBJ2-7
v_call: TRBV10-1

cdr3_aa: CASSGLTGGYTF
cdr3_nt: TGTGCCAGCAGTGGACTAACTGGTGGCTACACCTTC
cdr3_length: 12
clone_size: -
d_call: -
j_call: TRBJ1-2
v_call: TRBV6-5

cdr3_aa: CASSFPGSEAFF
cdr3_nt: TGTGCCAGCAGTTTCCCAGGGAGCGAAGCTTTCTTT
cdr3_length: 12
clone_size: -
d_call: -
j_call: TRBJ1-1
v_call: TRBV6-5

cdr3_aa: CASSRTGMDGTGELFF
cdr3_nt: TGTGCCAGCAGCAGGACAGGGATGGATGGCACCGGGGAGCTGTTTTTT
cdr3_length: 16
clone_size: few
d_call: TRBD1
j_call: TRBJ2-2
v_call: TRBV27

cdr3_aa: CASSRRQGTYNEQFF
cdr3_nt: TGTGCCAGCAGTCGAAGACAGGGAACCTACAATGAGCAGTTCTTC
cdr3_length: 15
clone_size: -
d_call: TRBD1
j_call: TRBJ2-1
v_call: TRBV28

cdr3_aa: CASSSLAGADTQYF
cdr3_nt: TGTGCCAGCAGCTCCCTAGCGGGAGCAGATACGCAGTATTTT
cdr3_length: 14
clone_size: -
d_call: TRBD2
j_call: TRBJ2-3
v_call: TRBV7-6

cdr3_aa: CASSQGAFGNQPQHF
cdr3_nt: TGCGCCAGCAGCCAGGGGGCCTTTGGCAATCAGCCCCAGCATTTT
cdr3_length: 15
clone_size: once
d_call: -
j_call: TRBJ1-5
v_call: TRBV4-1

cdr3_aa: CASSFPGQGGTEAFF
cdr3_nt: TGTGCCAGCAGCTTCCCGGGACAGGGCGGTACTGAAGCTTTCTTT
cdr3_length: 15
clone_size: -
d_call: TRBD1
j_call: TRBJ1-1
v_call: TRBV5-4

cdr3_aa: CAWSGNSGTSGNSYEQYF
cdr3_nt: TGTGCCTGGAGTGGAAACTCCGGGACTAGCGGGAATAGCTACGAGCAGTACTTC
cdr3_length: 18
clone_size: -
d_call: TRBD2
j_call: TRBJ2-7
v_call: TRBV30

cdr3_aa: CASSVGGAGYGYTF
cdr3_nt: TGTGCCAGCAGCGTTGGGGGCGCCGGCTATGGCTACACCTTC
cdr3_length: 14
clone_size: -
d_call: -
j_call: TRBJ1-2
v_call: TRBV9

cdr3_aa: CASSPGGKQFF
cdr3_nt: TGTGCCAGCAGCCCGGGCGGAAAGCAGTTCTTC
cdr3_length: 11
clone_size: -
d_call: -
j_call: TRBJ2-1
v_call: TRBV7-8

cdr3_aa: CASSHLAGGTYEQYF
cdr3_nt: TGTGCCAGCAGCCACCTAGCGGGGGGGACCTACGAGCAGTACTTC
cdr3_length: 15
clone_size: -
d_call: TRBD2
j_call: TRBJ2-7
v_call: TRBV6-5

cdr3_aa: CASASGTQPYEQYF
cdr3_nt: TGTGCCAGCGCTTCCGGGACACAGCCCTACGAGCAGTACTTC
cdr3_length: 14
clone_size: -
d_call: -
j_call: TRBJ2-7
v_call: TRBV2

cdr3_aa: CASSVAAGGYYEQYF
cdr3_nt: TGTGCCAGCAGCGTAGCTGCGGGAGGGTACTACGAGCAGTACTTC
cdr3_length: 15
clone_size: -
d_call: TRBD2
j_call: TRBJ2-7
v_call: TRBV9

cdr3_aa: CASSSLLQETQYF
cdr3_nt: TGTGCCAGCAGCTCCCTGCTCCAAGAGACCCAGTACTTC
cdr3_length: 13
clone_size: -
d_call: -
j_call: TRBJ2-5
v_call: TRBV7-9

cdr3_aa: CASSLGGWGLSTDTQYF
cdr3_nt: TGTGCCAGCAGCTTAGGCGGGTGGGGGCTTAGCACAGATACGCAGTATTTT
cdr3_length: 17
clone_size: -
d_call: -
j_call: TRBJ2-3
v_call: TRBV11-2

cdr3_aa: CATSRTIGYTDTQYF
cdr3_nt: TGTGCCACCAGCAGAACCATTGGATACACAGATACGCAGTATTTT
cdr3_length: 15
clone_size: -
d_call: -
j_call: TRBJ2-3
v_call: TRBV15

cdr3_aa: CASSESRGLRGSYEQYF
cdr3_nt: TGTGCCAGTAGTGAATCCAGGGGTTTAAGAGGATCCTACGAGCAGTACTTC
cdr3_length: 17
clone_size: -
d_call: -
j_call: TRBJ2-7
v_call: TRBV19

cdr3_aa: CASSQGAYEQYF
cdr3_nt: TGTGCCAGCAGCCAAGGGGCTTACGAGCAGTACTTC
cdr3_length: 12
clone_size: -
d_call: -
j_call: TRBJ2-7
v_call: TRBV7-9

cdr3_aa: CASSEFGSYEQYF
cdr3_nt: TGTGCCAGCAGTGAATTTGGGTCCTACGAGCAGTACTTC
cdr3_length: 13
clone_size: -
d_call: -
j_call: TRBJ2-7
v_call: TRBV25-1

cdr3_aa: CASKVWPGDPNEQYF
cdr3_nt: TGTGCCAGCAAGGTCTGGCCAGGGGACCCCAACGAGCAGTACTTC
cdr3_length: 15
clone_size: -
d_call: -
j_call: TRBJ2-7
v_call: TRBV6-1